This is a list of T cell receptor beta chains from one sample in a study of post-analysis software for immune sequencing data. TCRdb reanalysed the PCR reads using MiXCR and keeps one entry per CDR3 protein. Of roughly 800,000 distinct CDR3 sequences in the sample, about 45% were seen once. Sequenced: blood. The receptors derive from a girl aged 10-17 years with multiple sclerosis. Both conserved end residues are part of each CDR3.

CDR3aa,j_gene,v_gene
CNVDRGQETQYF,TRBJ2-5,TRBV29-1
CASSSPRFSYNEQFF,TRBJ2-1,TRBV6-5
CASQGPFEQYF,TRBJ2-7,TRBV2
CASSLGISDTQYF,TRBJ2-3,TRBV28
CASGLGFTSLADTQYF,TRBJ2-3,TRBV12-5
CSAYDRVAEAFF,TRBJ1-1,TRBV20-1
CAISRTSGEGETQYF,TRBJ2-5,TRBV10-3
CSARWTLLPNEQFF,TRBJ2-1,TRBV20-1
CASSIGGEGYTF,TRBJ1-2,TRBV7-8
CSVGTSSYNEQFF,TRBJ2-1,TRBV29-1
CASSRGQSSYNEQFF,TRBJ2-1,TRBV5-1
CAWSQGEQFF,TRBJ2-1,TRBV30
CASSSKIDEFSYEQYF,TRBJ2-7,TRBV5-1
CASSLSGRSGVGATQYF,TRBJ2-5,TRBV7-3
CASSPRLVYEQYF,NA,TRBV6-1
CASSEGSGANVLTF,TRBJ2-6,TRBV6-1
CATSRPLGGTQYF,TRBJ2-5,TRBV15
CASGELAGGSETQYF,TRBJ2-5,TRBV5-1
CASSLTSGGTDTQYF,TRBJ2-3,TRBV27
CSVHRGIGDYGYTF,TRBJ1-2,TRBV29-1
CAISDGDTGRMDEQFF,TRBJ2-1,TRBV10-3
CSARIGSGPGFYEQYF,TRBJ2-7,TRBV20-1
CASSLKGTGYSGANVLTF,TRBJ2-6,TRBV27
CASSQERTRNNHEQYF,TRBJ2-7,TRBV4-1
CSVNTGKYGYTF,TRBJ1-2,TRBV29-1
CSVTPKAANTEAFF,TRBJ1-1,TRBV29-1
CASSERPSSADTQYF,TRBJ2-3,TRBV6-1
CASSQSPPTGVTNYGYTF,TRBJ1-2,TRBV16
CASSQEGGEDQPQHF,TRBJ1-5,TRBV4-2
CAIGDQGGHEQYF,NA,TRBV10-3
CASSWGGSADTQYF,TRBJ2-3,TRBV3-1
CAWGSEGANMNTEAFF,TRBJ1-1,TRBV30
CASSQDVARSRGQFF,TRBJ2-1,TRBV3-1
CAWGVNYGYTF,TRBJ1-2,TRBV30
CSASMGGTEAFF,TRBJ1-1,TRBV20-1
CASSPLGGEGNEQFF,TRBJ2-1,TRBV5-1